This T cell receptor beta chain was sequenced during a study of cytomegalovirus exposure and HLA in healthy donors. Findings and limits, study-wide: A previous analysis found most TCR beta V segments productive roughly 90% or roughly 30% of the time.

The CDR3 spans 11 residues. Germline assignment: CDR1 SGHRS and CDR2 YFSETQ. V shed 3 bases and J shed 4 bases, with 5 bases lying between them. Only a few counts were recorded for this clone. What it binds is unknown. The sample carries other DNA sequences with the same CDR3. The PCR was carried out with 60 Vbeta primers and 13 Jbeta primers. The method was immunoSEQ multiplex PCR; TCRdb's version includes in-frame clones alone and lacks a portion of them. The sample has about 160,000 clones, approximately 81% seen once. V and J are TRBV5-1 and TRBJ2-7; D gene uncertain. The sequence derives from a man younger than 30 in good health and CMV-seropositive. Material for sequencing was PBMCs. CDR3 in amino acids: CASSSSYEQYF. Here the CDR3 DNA reads TGCGCCAGCAGCTCATCATACGAGCAGTACTTC. The entire variable domain, with the rest obtained from reference TRBV5-1 and TRBJ2-7, is as follows: KAGVTQTPRYLIKTRGQQVTLSCSPISGHRSVSWYQQTPGQGLQFLFEYFSETQRNKGNFPGRFSGRQFSNSRSEMNVSTLELGDSALYLCASSSSYEQYFGPGTRLTVT.